This T cell receptor beta chain was captured in a study of cytomegalovirus exposure and HLA in healthy donors. Study-wide results and caveats: Overall, approximately 150 TCR beta chains were annotated as cytomegalovirus-associated. Exclusion applied to some V segments, including TRBV6-2 and TRBV6-3, as they were indistinguishable. Immune exposure was documented only through CMV serostatus.

The PCR was carried out with 60 Vbeta primers and 13 Jbeta primers. Data came from immunoSEQ multiplex PCR; TCRdb stores just in-frame clones and leaves some out. The sample lists approximately 150,000 clones, around 78% seen once, with 6.2% in the top ten. With respect to this clone: No antigen is known for it.

This CDR3 comprises 16 residues. V lost 4 bases to trimming and J lost 1 base, with 13 bases between them. Germline V lookup: CDR1 MRHNA, CDR2 SNTAGT. The sequenced sample was PBMCs. The sequence was obtained from a woman aged 40 to 50 in good health and CMV-seropositive. V usage is TRBV6-4 and J usage is TRBJ2-2; possibly TRBD1 for D (5 bases). The CDR3 nucleotides are TGTGCCAGCAGTGGGACACCTTGGGGGAACACCGGGGAGCTGTTTTTT. Its protein is CASSGTPWGNTGELFF.